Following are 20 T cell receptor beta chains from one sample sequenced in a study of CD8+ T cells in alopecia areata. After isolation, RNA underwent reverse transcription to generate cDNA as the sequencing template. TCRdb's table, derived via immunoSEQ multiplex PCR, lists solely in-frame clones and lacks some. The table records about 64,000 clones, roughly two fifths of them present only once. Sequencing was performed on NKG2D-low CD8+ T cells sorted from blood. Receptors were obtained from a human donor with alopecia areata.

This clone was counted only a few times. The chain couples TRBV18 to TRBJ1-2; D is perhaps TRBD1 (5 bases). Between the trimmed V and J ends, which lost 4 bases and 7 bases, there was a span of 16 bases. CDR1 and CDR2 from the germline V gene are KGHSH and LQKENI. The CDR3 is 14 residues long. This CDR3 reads CASSHEGEDSGYTF. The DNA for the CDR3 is TGTGCCAGCTCACACGAAGGGGAGGATAGTGGCTACACCTTC.

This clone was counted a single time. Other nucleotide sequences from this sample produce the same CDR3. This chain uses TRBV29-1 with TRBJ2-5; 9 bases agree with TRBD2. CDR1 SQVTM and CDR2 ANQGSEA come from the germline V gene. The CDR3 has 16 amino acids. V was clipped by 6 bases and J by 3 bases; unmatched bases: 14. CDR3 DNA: TGCAGCGTGGACTTCGAGAATAGCGGGAGAGAAGAGACCCAGTACTTC. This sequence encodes CSVDFENSGREETQYF. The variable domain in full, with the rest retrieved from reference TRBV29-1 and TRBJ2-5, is SAVISQKPSRDICQRGTSLTIQCQVDSQVTMMFWYRQQPGQSLTLIATANQGSEATYESGFVIDKFPISRPNLTFSTLTVSNMSPEDSSIYLCSVDFENSGREETQYFGPGTRLLVL.

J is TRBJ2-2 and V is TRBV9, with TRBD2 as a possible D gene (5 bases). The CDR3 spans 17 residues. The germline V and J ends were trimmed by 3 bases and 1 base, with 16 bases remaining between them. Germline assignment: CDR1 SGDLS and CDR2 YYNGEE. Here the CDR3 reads CASSDPPGRQNTGELFF. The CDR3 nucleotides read TGTGCCAGCAGCGACCCCCCGGGGAGACAGAACACCGGGGAGCTGTTTTTT. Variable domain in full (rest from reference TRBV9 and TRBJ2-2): DSGVTQTPKHLITATGQRVTLRCSPRSGDLSVYWYQQSLDQGLQFLIQYYNGEERAKGNILERFSAQQFPDLHSELNLSSLELGDSALYFCASSDPPGRQNTGELFFGEGSRLTVL.

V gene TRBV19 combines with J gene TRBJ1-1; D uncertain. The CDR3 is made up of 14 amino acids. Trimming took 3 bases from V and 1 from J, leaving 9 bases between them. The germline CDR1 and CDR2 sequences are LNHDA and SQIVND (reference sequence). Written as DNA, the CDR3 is TGTGCCAGTAGTATCAACCCGGGGAACACTGAAGCTTTCTTT. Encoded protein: CASSINPGNTEAFF.

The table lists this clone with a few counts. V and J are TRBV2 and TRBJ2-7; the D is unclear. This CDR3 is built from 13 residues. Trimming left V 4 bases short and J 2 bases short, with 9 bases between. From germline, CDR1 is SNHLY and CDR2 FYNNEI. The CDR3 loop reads CASSGVATYEQYF. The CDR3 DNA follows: TGTGCCAGCAGTGGGGTAGCTACCTACGAGCAGTACTTC.

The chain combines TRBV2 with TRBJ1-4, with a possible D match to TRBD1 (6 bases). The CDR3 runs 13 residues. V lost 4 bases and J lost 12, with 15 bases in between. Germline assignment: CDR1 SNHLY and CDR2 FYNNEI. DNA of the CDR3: TGTGCCAGCAGTGCCCCGGGGGCGAAGGAACTGTTTTTT. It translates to CASSAPGAKELFF.

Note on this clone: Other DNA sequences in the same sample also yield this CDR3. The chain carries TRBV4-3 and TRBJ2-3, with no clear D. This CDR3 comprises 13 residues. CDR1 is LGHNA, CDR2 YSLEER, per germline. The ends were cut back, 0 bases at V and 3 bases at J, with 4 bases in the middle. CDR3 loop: CASSQERTDTQYF. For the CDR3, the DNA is TGCGCCAGCAGCCAAGAAAGAACAGATACGCAGTATTTT.

Here the CDR3 reads CASTLGGGMGQYF. The CDR3 DNA reads as TGTGCCAGCACCCTTGGAGGGGGTATGGGGCAGTACTTC. The chain employs TRBV7-9 and TRBJ2-7, with D possibly called TRBD1 or TRBD2 (6 bases each). Trimming took off 7 bases at V and 9 bases at J, with 19 bases between the two ends. CDR1 and CDR2 from the germline V gene are SEHNR and FQNEAQ (reference sequence). The CDR3 is made up of 13 amino acids.

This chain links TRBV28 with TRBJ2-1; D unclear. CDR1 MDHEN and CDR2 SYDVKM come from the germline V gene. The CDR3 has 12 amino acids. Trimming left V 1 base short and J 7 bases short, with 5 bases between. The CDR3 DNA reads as TGTGCCAGCAGTTTATTGAGGAATGAGCAGTTCTTC. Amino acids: CASSLLRNEQFF.

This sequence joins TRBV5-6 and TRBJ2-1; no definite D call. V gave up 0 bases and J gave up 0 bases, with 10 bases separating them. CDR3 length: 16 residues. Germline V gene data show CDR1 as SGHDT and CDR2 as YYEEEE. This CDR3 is CASSLGPYSSYNEQFF. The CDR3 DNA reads TGTGCCAGCAGCTTGGGCCCTTATAGCTCCTACAATGAGCAGTTCTTC.

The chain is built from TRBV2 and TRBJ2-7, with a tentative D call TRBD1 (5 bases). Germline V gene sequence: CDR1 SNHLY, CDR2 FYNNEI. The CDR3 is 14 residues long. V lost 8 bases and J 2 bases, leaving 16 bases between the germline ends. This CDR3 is CASRTTGAAYEQYF. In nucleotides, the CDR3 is TGTGCCAGCCGAACCACAGGAGCCGCCTACGAGCAGTACTTC.

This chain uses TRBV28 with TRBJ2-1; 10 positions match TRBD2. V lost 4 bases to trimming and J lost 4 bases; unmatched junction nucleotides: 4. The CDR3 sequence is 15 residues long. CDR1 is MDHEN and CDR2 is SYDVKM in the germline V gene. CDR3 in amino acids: CASSSGLAAYNEQFF. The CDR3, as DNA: TGTGCCAGCAGTTCCGGACTAGCGGCATACAATGAGCAGTTCTTC.

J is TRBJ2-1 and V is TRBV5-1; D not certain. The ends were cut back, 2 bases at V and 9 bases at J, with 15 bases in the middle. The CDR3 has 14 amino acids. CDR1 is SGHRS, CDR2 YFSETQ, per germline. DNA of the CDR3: TGCGCCAGCAGCTTCTTTGGCCCGTCCCGTGAGCAGTTCTTC. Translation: CASSFFGPSREQFF.

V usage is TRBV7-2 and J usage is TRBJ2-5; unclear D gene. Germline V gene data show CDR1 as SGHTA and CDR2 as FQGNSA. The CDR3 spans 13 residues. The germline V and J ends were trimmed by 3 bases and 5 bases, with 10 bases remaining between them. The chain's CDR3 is CASSLEMVETQYF. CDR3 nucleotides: TGTGCCAGCAGCTTGGAGATGGTGGAGACCCAGTACTTC.

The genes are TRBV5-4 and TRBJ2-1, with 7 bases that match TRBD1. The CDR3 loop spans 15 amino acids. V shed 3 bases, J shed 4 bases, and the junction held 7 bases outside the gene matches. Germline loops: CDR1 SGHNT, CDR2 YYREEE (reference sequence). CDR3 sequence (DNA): TGTGCCAGCAGCTCCGGGACAGACCCTTACAATGAGCAGTTCTTC. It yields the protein CASSSGTDPYNEQFF.

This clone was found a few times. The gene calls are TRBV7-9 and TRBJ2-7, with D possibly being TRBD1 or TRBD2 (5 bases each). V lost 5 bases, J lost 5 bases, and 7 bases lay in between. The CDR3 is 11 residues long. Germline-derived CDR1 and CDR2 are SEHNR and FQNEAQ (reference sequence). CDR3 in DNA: TGTGCCAGCAGCGTGGGGGACGAGCAGTACTTC. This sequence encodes CASSVGDEQYF.

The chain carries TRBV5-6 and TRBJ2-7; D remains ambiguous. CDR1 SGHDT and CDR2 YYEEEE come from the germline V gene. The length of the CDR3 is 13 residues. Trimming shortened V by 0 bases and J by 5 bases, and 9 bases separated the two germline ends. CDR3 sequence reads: CASSLGSLHEQYF. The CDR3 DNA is TGTGCCAGCAGCTTGGGTTCCCTCCACGAGCAGTACTTC.

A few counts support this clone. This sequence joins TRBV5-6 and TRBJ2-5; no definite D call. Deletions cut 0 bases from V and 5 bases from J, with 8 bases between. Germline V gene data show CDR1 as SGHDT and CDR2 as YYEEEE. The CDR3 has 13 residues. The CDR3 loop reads CASSLGGGETQYF. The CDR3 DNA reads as TGTGCCAGCAGCTTGGGGGGTGGTGAGACCCAGTACTTC. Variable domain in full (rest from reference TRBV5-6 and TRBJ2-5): DAGVTQSPTHLIKTRGQQVTLRCSPKSGHDTVSWYQQALGQGPQFIFQYYEEEERQRGNFPDRFSGHQFPNYSSELNVNALLLGDSALYLCASSLGGGETQYFGPGTRLLVL.

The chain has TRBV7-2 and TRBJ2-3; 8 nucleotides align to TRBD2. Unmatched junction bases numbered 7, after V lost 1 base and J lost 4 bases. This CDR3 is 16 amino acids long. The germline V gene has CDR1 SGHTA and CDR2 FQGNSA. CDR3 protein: CASSLVGGTRPDTQYF. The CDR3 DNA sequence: TGTGCCAGCAGCTTAGTGGGGGGGACTAGACCAGATACGCAGTATTTT.

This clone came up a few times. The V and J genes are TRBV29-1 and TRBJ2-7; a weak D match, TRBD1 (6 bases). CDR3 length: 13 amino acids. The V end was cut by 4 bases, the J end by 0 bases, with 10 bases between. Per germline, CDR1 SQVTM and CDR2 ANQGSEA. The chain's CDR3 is CSVGGQRSYEQYF. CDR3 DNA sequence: TGCAGCGTTGGAGGACAGCGCTCCTACGAGCAGTACTTC.